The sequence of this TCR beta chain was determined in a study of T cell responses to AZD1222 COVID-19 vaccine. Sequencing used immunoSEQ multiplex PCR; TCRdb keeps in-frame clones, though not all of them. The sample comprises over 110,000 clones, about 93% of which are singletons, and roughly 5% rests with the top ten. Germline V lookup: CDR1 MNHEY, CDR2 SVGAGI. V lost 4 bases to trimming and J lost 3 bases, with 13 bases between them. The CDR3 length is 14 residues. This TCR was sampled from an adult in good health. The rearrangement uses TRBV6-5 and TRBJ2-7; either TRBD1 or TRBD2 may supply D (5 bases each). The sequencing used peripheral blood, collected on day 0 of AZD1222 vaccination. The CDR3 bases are TGTGCCAGCAGTTTCGGGACCAGTGTCTACGAGCAGTACTTC. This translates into CASSFGTSVYEQYF.